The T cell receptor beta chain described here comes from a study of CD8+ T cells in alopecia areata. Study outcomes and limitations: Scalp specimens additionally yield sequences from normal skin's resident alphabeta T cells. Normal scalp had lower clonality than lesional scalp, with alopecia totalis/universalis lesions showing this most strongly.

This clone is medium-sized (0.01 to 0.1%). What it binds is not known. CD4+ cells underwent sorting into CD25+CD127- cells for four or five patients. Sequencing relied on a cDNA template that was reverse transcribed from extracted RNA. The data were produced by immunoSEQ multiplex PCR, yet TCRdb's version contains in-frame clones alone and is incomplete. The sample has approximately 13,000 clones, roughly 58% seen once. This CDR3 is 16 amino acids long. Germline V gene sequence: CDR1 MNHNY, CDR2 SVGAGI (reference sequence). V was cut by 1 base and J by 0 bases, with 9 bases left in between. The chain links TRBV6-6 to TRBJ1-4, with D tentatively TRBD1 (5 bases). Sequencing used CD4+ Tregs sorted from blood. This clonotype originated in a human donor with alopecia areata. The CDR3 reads CASSYWGSPTNEKLFF. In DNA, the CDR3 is TGTGCCAGCAGTTACTGGGGCAGCCCAACTAATGAAAAACTGTTTTTT.